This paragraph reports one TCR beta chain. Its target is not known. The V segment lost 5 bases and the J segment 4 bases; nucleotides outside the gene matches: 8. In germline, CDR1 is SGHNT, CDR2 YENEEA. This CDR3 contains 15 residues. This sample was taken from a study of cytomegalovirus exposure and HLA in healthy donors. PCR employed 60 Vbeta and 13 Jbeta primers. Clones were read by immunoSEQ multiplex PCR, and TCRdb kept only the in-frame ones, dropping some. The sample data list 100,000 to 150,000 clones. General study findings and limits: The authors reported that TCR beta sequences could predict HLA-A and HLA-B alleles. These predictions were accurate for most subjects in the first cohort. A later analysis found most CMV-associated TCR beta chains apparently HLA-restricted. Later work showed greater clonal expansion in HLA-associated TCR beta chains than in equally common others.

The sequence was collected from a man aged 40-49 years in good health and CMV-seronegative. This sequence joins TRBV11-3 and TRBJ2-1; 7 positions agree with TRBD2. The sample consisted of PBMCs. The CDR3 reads CASSPILASYNEQFF. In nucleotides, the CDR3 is TGTGCCAGCAGCCCGATACTAGCGTCGTACAATGAGCAGTTCTTC.